This TCR beta chain was recorded in a study of human T cells and chemical hapten exposure. Concerning this clonotype itself: Its target is unknown.

Study-wide results and caveats: Among TCRs, those above 1 in 1000 frequency were unaffected by DPC sensitization.

Between the trimmed V and J ends, which lost 8 bases and 6 bases, there was a span of 20 bases. CDR3 size: 15 residues. The germline V gene encodes CDR1 SNHLY and CDR2 FYNNEI. The time point was: healthy volunteer bleed at 2 weeks. Researchers extracted total RNA from unfractionated whole blood. The study's library attached unique molecular identifiers to single cDNA molecules. TCRdb reprocessed the RACE reads with MiXCR, giving one entry per CDR3 protein. The sample lists roughly 130,000 distinct CDR3 sequences; around 8.3% were seen once. This receptor was taken from a male donor in good health. Some clones in this sample may be carry-over from other donors' samples. The sample consisted of whole blood. The chain has TRBV2 and TRBJ1-5, with a tentative D call TRBD1 (6 bases). As DNA, the CDR3 is TGTGCCAGCGTCGATCAAAACAGGGAGAGTCAGCCCCAGCATTTT. Translation: CASVDQNRESQPQHF.